Here is one T cell receptor (beta chain) with its context. Its antigen remains unknown. This entry belongs to a study of vaccination effects on CD4 cells after COVID-19. Study at large: Samples came 142 and 148 days after COVID-19 diagnosis, before vaccination. General study results and limits: Convalescent patients numbered few in the study; early post-infection timepoints were missing entirely.

Here immunoSEQ multiplex PCR was the method, and the copy in TCRdb shows in-frame clones only, minus some. The sample shows about 34,000 clones, approximately 73% of them seen only once. Germline loops: CDR1 SGHRS, CDR2 YFSETQ. The CDR3 covers 14 residues. V shed 6 bases and J shed 1 base, with 8 bases lying between them. Sequencing was preceded by expansion of antigen-specific CD4+ T cells with viral peptide pools in the ViraFEST assay. Following a roughly 11-day culture, CD4+ T cells were purified. A positive SARS-CoV-2 PCR test fell between March and December 2020. Each well held some 2 million PBMC cultured with approximately 9.7 ug/ml peptides and roughly 11 IU/ml IL-2.

This TCR came from a human donor who had a prior SARS-CoV-2 infection. The sample in question was CD4+ T cells from PBMCs cultured with a peptide pool, obtained before COVID-19 vaccination. V usage is TRBV5-1 and J usage is TRBJ2-6; D remains ambiguous. CDR3 amino acids: CASNLRSGANVLTF. The CDR3 DNA is TGCGCCAGCAACCTCCGATCTGGGGCCAACGTCCTGACTTTC.